This is a list of T cell receptor beta chains from one sample in a study of metastatic and nonmetastatic thyroid tumors. TCRdb re-called the PCR reads via MiXCR. Found here are around 16,000 clones, about a quarter of them singletons; the top ten hold less than 11%. Sequencing was carried out using adjacent normal tissue. These receptors were collected from a female donor with papillary thyroid cancer or a benign thyroid nodule (not recorded which). Some clones in this sample may be carry-over from other donors' samples. Both conserved end residues are part of each CDR3. The order of the fields is D gene, clone size, V gene, J gene, CDR3 protein, CDR3 DNA. The D gene is left open where the match is weak. Only some rows state a clone size, as once, few, many or a class for expanded clones.

>-|-|TRBV27|TRBJ1-2
CASRLGYRYTF
TGTGCGTCGCGCCTGGGCTATCGCTACACCTTC
>-|-|TRBV14|TRBJ1-4
CASSQWGEANEKLFF
TGTGCCAGCAGCCAATGGGGGGAGGCTAACGAAAAACTGTTTTTT
>-|few|TRBV28|TRBJ1-2
CASRRGSNFNPRDYGYTF
TGTGCCAGCAGGCGCGGTAGTAATTTCAACCCTAGGGACTATGGCTACACCTTC
>TRBD2|-|TRBV19|TRBJ2-1
CASSPSGSWNEQFF
TGTGCCAGTAGCCCTAGCGGGAGCTGGAATGAGCAGTTCTTC
>-|few|TRBV4-1|TRBJ2-7
CASSHVNPLEQYF
TGCGCCAGCAGCCACGTGAACCCACTCGAGCAGTACTTC
>TRBD2|-|TRBV3-1|TRBJ2-5
CASSRRRGAPEETQYF
TGTGCCAGCAGCCGAAGGCGGGGGGCGCCGGAAGAGACCCAGTACTTC
>-|-|TRBV3-1|TRBJ1-1
CASSLKGGRYTEAFF
TGTGCCAGCAGCCTTAAGGGGGGGAGATACACTGAAGCTTTCTTT
>-|-|TRBV20-1|TRBJ1-1
CSARVGLVNTEAFF
TGCAGTGCTAGAGTGGGTCTGGTGAACACTGAAGCTTTCTTT
>-|-|TRBV6-2/TRBV6-3|TRBJ1-4
CASSYPEDRDEKLFF
TGTGCCAGCAGTTACCCCGAGGACCGCGATGAAAAACTGTTTTTT
>-|medium-sized|TRBV28|TRBJ2-1
CAIRYGGGRGGHEQFF
TGTGCCATCCGCTACGGAGGGGGGAGGGGAGGCCATGAGCAGTTCTTC
>TRBD2|medium-sized|TRBV20-1|TRBJ2-4
CSARDSRSSGSAKNIQYF
TGCAGTGCTAGAGATAGTCGGAGTAGCGGGAGTGCCAAAAACATTCAGTACTTC
>-|-|TRBV2|TRBJ1-2
CASSPGTALNYGYTF
TGTGCCAGCAGCCCCGGGACGGCCCTCAACTATGGCTACACCTTC
>TRBD1|-|TRBV6-2/TRBV6-3|TRBJ1-6
CASRRTGGDSPLHF
TGTGCCAGCAGGAGGACAGGGGGGGATTCACCCCTCCACTTT
>-|-|TRBV6-2/TRBV6-3|TRBJ2-2
CASSYEGYTGELFF
TGTGCCAGCAGTTACGAGGGGTACACCGGGGAGCTGTTTTTT
>TRBD1|few|TRBV9|TRBJ1-2
CASSVKTGEGIGYTF
TGTGCCAGCAGCGTCAAGACAGGGGAGGGAATCGGCTACACCTTC
>TRBD1|large|TRBV24-1|TRBJ2-1
CATSAAGGSNEQFF
TGTGCCACCAGTGCCGCAGGGGGTAGCAATGAGCAGTTCTTC
>-|-|TRBV28|TRBJ2-3
CASSLGGVGRDTQYF
TGTGCCAGCAGTTTAGGCGGGGTGGGTAGAGATACGCAGTATTTT
>-|-|TRBV10-1|TRBJ1-2
CASSDQEFYGYTF
TGCGCCAGCAGTGACCAGGAATTTTATGGCTACACCTTC
>TRBD2|-|TRBV20-1|TRBJ2-1
CSARGLAGEVEQFF
TGCAGTGCTAGGGGGCTAGCGGGAGAAGTTGAGCAGTTCTTC
>TRBD2|few|TRBV6-4|TRBJ2-2
CASSNSAGGTGELFF
TGTGCCAGCAGTAACTCCGCGGGAGGCACCGGGGAGCTGTTTTTT
>TRBD1|-|TRBV12-3/TRBV12-4|TRBJ2-7
CASSRDRPYEQYF
TGTGCCAGCAGTAGGGACAGGCCCTACGAGCAGTACTTC
>TRBD1|-|TRBV9|TRBJ1-2
CASSPGTGYGYTF
TGTGCCAGCAGCCCCGGGACAGGCTATGGCTACACCTTC
>-|medium-sized|TRBV28|TRBJ2-3
CASTPTRGPGTDTQYF
TGTGCCAGCACCCCAACGCGCGGACCTGGCACAGATACGCAGTATTTT
>TRBD2|-|TRBV11-2|TRBJ2-7
CASSPSAGVPVEQYF
TGTGCCAGCAGCCCCTCAGCGGGAGTGCCGGTCGAGCAGTACTTC
>-|-|TRBV3-1|TRBJ1-3
CASSKGRSGSGNTIYF
TGTGCCAGCAGCAAAGGCAGGTCGGGCTCTGGAAACACCATATATTTT
>-|few|TRBV6-1|TRBJ1-6
CASRQQSSYNSPLHF
TGTGCCAGCAGACAACAGAGCTCCTATAATTCACCCCTCCACTTT
>-|-|TRBV7-7|TRBJ2-2
CASSSGTPNTGELFF
TGTGCTAGCAGCTCCGGCACCCCGAACACCGGGGAGCTGTTTTTT
>-|-|TRBV6-1|TRBJ1-3
CASTLGDTIYF
TGTGCCAGCACCCTAGGGGACACCATATATTTT
>-|-|TRBV6-1|TRBJ2-1
CASSRTDSARLNF
TGTGCCAGCAGCCGAACCGACAGCGCAAGATTAAACTTC
>-|few|TRBV6-1|TRBJ1-1
CASSYGGNTEAFF
TGTGCCAGCAGCTATGGGGGGAACACTGAAGCTTTCTTT
>-|-|TRBV11-2|TRBJ1-3
CASSLRGGHNSGNTIYF
TGTGCCAGCAGCCTTAGAGGGGGACACAACTCTGGAAACACCATATATTTT
>TRBD1|few|TRBV6-1|TRBJ1-6
CASSPADRDSPLHF
TGTGCCAGCAGCCCCGCGGACAGGGATTCACCCCTCCACTTT
>TRBD2|few|TRBV6-2/TRBV6-3|TRBJ2-1
CASIKTSGKYNEQFF
TGTGCCAGCATTAAGACTAGCGGGAAATACAATGAGCAGTTCTTC
>TRBD2|-|TRBV18|TRBJ2-3
CASSPGLAGATDTQYF
TGTGCCAGCTCACCGGGACTAGCGGGAGCCACAGATACGCAGTATTTT
>-|few|TRBV19|TRBJ2-2
CASSIGWNTGELFF
TGTGCCAGTAGTATTGGATGGAACACCGGGGAGCTGTTTTTT
>TRBD1|-|TRBV20-1|TRBJ2-7
CSARAPGQGYEQYF
TGCAGTGCTAGAGCCCCTGGACAGGGCTACGAGCAGTACTTC
>TRBD1|medium-sized|TRBV24-1|TRBJ1-1
CATSEGGQGDAFF
TGTGCCACCAGTGAGGGAGGACAGGGTGATGCTTTCTTT
>TRBD2|-|TRBV12-3/TRBV12-4|TRBJ2-7
CASSPLAGAREQYF
TGTGCCAGCAGCCCTCTAGCGGGAGCACGCGAGCAGTACTTC
>-|-|TRBV20-1|TRBJ1-2
CSAPGDTYGYTF
TGCAGTGCTCCCGGGGACACCTATGGCTACACCTTC
>-|-|TRBV19|TRBJ2-1
CASSRDGQRGYNTNEQFF
TGTGCCAGTAGTAGGGACGGACAGAGGGGTTACAATACCAATGAGCAGTTCTTC
>TRBD1|few|TRBV12-3/TRBV12-4|TRBJ1-1
CASRDRVLSTEAFF
TGTGCCAGCAGGGACAGGGTGTTGAGCACTGAAGCTTTCTTT
>TRBD2|few|TRBV20-1|TRBJ2-7
CSAAPSGKAEQYF
TGCAGTGCTGCCCCCAGCGGGAAGGCCGAACAGTACTTC
>TRBD1|once|TRBV5-1|TRBJ2-5
CASNPGGVLETQYF
TGCGCCAGCAACCCAGGGGGCGTGTTAGAGACCCAGTACTTC
>TRBD1|-|TRBV30|TRBJ2-7
CAWRGDRGNYEQYF
TGTGCCTGGAGGGGGGACAGGGGGAACTACGAGCAGTACTTC
>-|few|TRBV10-3|TRBJ1-1
CAISVDGTSEAFF
TGTGCCATCAGTGTTGACGGGACATCTGAAGCTTTCTTT
>TRBD1|-|TRBV6-1|TRBJ2-2
CASKVTGGLTGELFF
TGTGCCAGCAAGGTGACAGGGGGCTTAACCGGGGAGCTGTTTTTT
>TRBD1|-|TRBV12-5|TRBJ2-2
CASGPTPGQGTTGELFF
TGTGCTAGTGGTCCCACGCCGGGACAGGGAACCACCGGGGAGCTGTTTTTT
>TRBD1|-|TRBV11-3|TRBJ1-1
CASSRDRGNTEAFF
TGTGCCAGCAGCAGGGACAGGGGGAACACTGAAGCTTTCTTT
>TRBD2|-|TRBV7-6|TRBJ2-7
CASSLELAGGTYEQYF
TGTGCCAGCAGCTTAGAACTAGCGGGAGGCACCTACGAGCAGTACTTC
>-|once|TRBV30|TRBJ1-1
CAWGEGTNTEAFF
TGTGCCTGGGGAGAGGGGACGAACACTGAAGCTTTCTTT